This T cell receptor beta chain comes out of a study of radiotherapy plus CTLA-4 blockade in lung cancer. The CDR3 spans 14 residues. Trimming took 4 bases from V and 4 from J; bases not matched to a gene: 1. Per the germline V gene, CDR1 is SGHVS and CDR2 is FQNEAQ. Clones were sequenced by immunoSEQ multiplex PCR, and TCRdb holds only the in-frame ones, with some missing. The sample carries about 73,000 clones, about nine tenths recorded once. The sequencing used peripheral blood, collected from a patient treated with radiotherapy plus ipilimumab. The gene calls are TRBV7-8 and TRBJ2-1; 10 bases are a match to TRBD2. This sequence was found in a human donor with non-small cell lung cancer that progressed on radiotherapy plus ipilimumab. CDR3 in DNA: TGTGCCAGCAGCTCACTAGCGGGGTACAATGAGCAGTTCTTC. It translates to CASSSLAGYNEQFF.